This passage covers 27 T cell receptor beta chains from one sample sequenced in a study of T cells in Graves' hyperthyroidism and ophthalmopathy. Researchers took RNA transcripts and amplified the TCR beta CDR3 regions from them. Carried out on the TCR CDR3, a first-round RT-PCR used the HTBI primer set. Each CDR3 protein gets one entry after TCRdb re-called the multiplex PCR reads with MiXCR. The sample holds 300,000 or so distinct CDR3 sequences, about 20% seen once. Sample: blood. All receptors derive from a woman aged 50 to 65 with Graves' hyperthyroidism.

The table lists this clonotype with many counts. The V call is TRBV12-3 or TRBV12-4, the J call TRBJ2-2; 13 bases agree with TRBD2. V trimming: 7 bases; J trimming: 3 bases; junction bases outside the gene matches: 11. This CDR3 is 18 amino acids long. The DNA of the CDR3 is TGTGCCAGCAAAATGCGACTGGGACTAGCGGGACACACCGGGGAGCTGTTTTTT. Translating gives CASKMRLGLAGHTGELFF.

The V call is TRBV6-1, the J call TRBJ1-6; D is unresolved. This CDR3 contains 13 residues. V was shortened by 7 bases and J by 10 bases, with 14 bases between the two germline ends. The germline gives CDR1 MNHNS, CDR2 SASEGT. The CDR3 loop is CASTSGFDSPLHF. CDR3 nucleotides: TGTGCCAGCACCAGTGGGTTCGACTCACCCCTCCACTTT.

The chain combines TRBV2 with TRBJ2-1; TRBD1 is a possible D gene (5 bases). V lost 3 bases and J lost 9, with 12 bases in between. Germline CDR1 SNHLY, CDR2 FYNNEI. This CDR3 has 13 residues. CDR3 sequence reads: CASSDEQGGEQFF. CDR3 coding DNA: TGTGCCAGCAGTGACGAGCAGGGCGGTGAGCAGTTCTTC. Together with reference TRBV2 and TRBJ2-1, the CDR3 gives the full variable domain: EPEVTQTPSHQVTQMGQEVILRCVPISNHLYFYWYRQILGQKVEFLVSFYNNEISEKSEIFDDQFSVERPDGSNFTLKIRSTKLEDSAMYFCASSDEQGGEQFFGPGTRLTVL.

In the case of this clonotype: Germline is not matched at one junction end, which may reflect a read error. The chain combines TRBV29-1 with TRBJ2-2; D is unresolved. Germline assignment: CDR1 SQVTM and CDR2 ANQGSEA. The CDR3 is 13 residues long. CDR3 amino acids: CSIEDLGTGELFF. CDR3 bases: TGCAGCATTGAAGATTTGGGTACCGGGGAGCTGTTTTTT.

This clonotype was recorded a few times. The V gene is TRBV4-1, the J gene TRBJ2-5; D unresolved. The germline CDR1 and CDR2 sequences are MGHRA and YSYEKL. V was pared by 3 bases and J by 5 bases, with 10 bases between. This CDR3 has 13 residues. In DNA, the CDR3 is TGCGCCAGCAGCCATCCAACTAAGGAGACCCAGTACTTC. It codes for CASSHPTKETQYF.

This clonotype was seen at least ten times. The chain uses TRBV28 and TRBJ1-4, with D possibly TRBD1 on 5 matching bases. CDR1 is MDHEN and CDR2 is SYDVKM in the germline V gene. Trimming pared 4 bases from V and 5 bases from J, leaving 17 bases between. This CDR3 spans 16 amino acids. In DNA form, the CDR3 reads TGTGCCAGCAGTTCGCCTGGGGCGGGAGAAAATGAAAAACTGTTTTTT. It codes for CASSSPGAGENEKLFF.

The chain joins TRBV12-3 or TRBV12-4 to TRBJ2-3; no definite D call. This CDR3 contains 13 residues. Trimming took 4 bases from V and 2 from J, leaving 7 bases between them. CDR3 sequence: CASSSGFTDTQYF. DNA for the CDR3: TGTGCCAGCAGTTCCGGATTCACAGATACGCAGTATTTT.

This clonotype turned up a few times. The rearrangement links TRBV19 to TRBJ2-1; possibly TRBD2 for D (6 bases). This CDR3 spans 16 amino acids. Germline-derived CDR1 and CDR2 are LNHDA and SQIVND (reference sequence). Trimming took 4 bases from V and 0 from J, leaving 13 bases between them. The CDR3 loop is CASSKGRGDSYNEQFF. The CDR3, as DNA: TGTGCCAGTAGTAAGGGGCGGGGTGACTCCTACAATGAGCAGTTCTTC.

This clonotype was counted at least ten times. V is TRBV18 and J is TRBJ1-2; no clear D. Germline assignment: CDR1 KGHSH and CDR2 LQKENI. This CDR3 is 14 amino acids long. Trimming pared 2 bases from V and 4 bases from J, leaving 11 bases between. The CDR3 DNA reads as TGTGCCAGCTCACCAGAGGGTTTCGGCTATGGCTACACCTTC. Protein sequence: CASSPEGFGYGYTF.

This clonotype was seen ten or more times. V and J are TRBV7-8 and TRBJ1-1; unclear D gene. The CDR3 loop spans 13 amino acids. The V gene lost 0 bases and the J gene lost 9 bases, with 11 bases spanning the gap. Per germline, CDR1 SGHVS and CDR2 FQNEAQ. Here the CDR3 DNA reads TGTGCCAGCAGCTTAGCGGGCATAATTAAAGCTTTCTTT. This encodes CASSLAGIIKAFF.

The rearrangement links TRBV5-1 to TRBJ2-1; the match to TRBD2 covers 9 bases. Trimming at V came to 7 bases and at J to 10 bases, leaving 15 bases not matched to a gene. The germline gives CDR1 SGHRS, CDR2 YFSETQ. This CDR3 contains 15 residues. CDR3 residues: CASGPYGGRAREQFF. CDR3 nucleotide sequence: TGCGCCAGCGGCCCATATGGCGGGAGGGCCAGGGAGCAGTTCTTC.

This clonotype was counted many times. The junction shows a germline mismatch at one end, possibly a read error. The chain recombines TRBV20-1 with TRBJ2-1; 7 bases agree with TRBD2. The CDR3 spans 15 residues. The V gene's germline CDR1 is DFQATT and CDR2 SNEGSKA (reference sequence). The CDR3 protein is CSARDSGGGYNEQFF. The CDR3 coding sequence is TGCAGTGCCAGAGATTCGGGAGGAGGCTACAATGAGCAGTTCTTC.

This chain links TRBV10-3 with TRBJ2-2, with 8 bases matching TRBD2. Germline V gene data show CDR1 as ENHRY and CDR2 as SYGVKD. The trim removed 10 bases at V and 0 bases at J, leaving 7 bases unmatched. The CDR3 covers 15 residues. CDR3 coding DNA: TGTGCCACCCGGGAGGGCCTCGCGAACACCGGGGAGCTGTTTTTT. Its protein product is CATREGLANTGELFF.

V and J are TRBV6-1 and TRBJ2-1; tentative D call: TRBD2 (6 bases). There are 15 residues in the CDR3. CDR1 is MNHNS, CDR2 SASEGT, per germline. The V and J ends lost 3 bases and 5 bases respectively, with 14 bases between them. Here the CDR3 reads CASSDVGGTHNEQFF. The CDR3 bases are TGTGCCAGCAGTGATGTTGGCGGGACCCACAATGAGCAGTTCTTC.

This clonotype was counted at least ten times. The chain carries TRBV7-2 and TRBJ1-1, with 7 bases that match TRBD1. V shed 3 bases and J 3 bases; nucleotides not matched to a gene: 7. This CDR3 is built from 15 residues. Germline V gene data show CDR1 as SGHTA and CDR2 as FQGNSA. CDR3: CASSFRGIMYTEAFF. The CDR3 nucleotides read TGTGCCAGCAGCTTCAGGGGGATAATGTACACTGAAGCTTTCTTT.

This clonotype was counted many times. V gene TRBV28 combines with J gene TRBJ2-2; the match to TRBD2 covers 10 bases. V was pared by 6 bases and J by 6 bases, with 13 bases of the junction left unmatched. Per germline, CDR1 MDHEN and CDR2 SYDVKM. The CDR3 loop spans 17 amino acids. As DNA, the CDR3 is TGTGCCAGCAGGCCCGGACTAGCGGTTTTGTCCGCCGGGGAGCTGTTTTTT. It specifies CASRPGLAVLSAGELFF. Filled out from reference TRBV28 and TRBJ2-2, the complete variable domain reads DVKVTQSSRYLVKRTGEKVFLECVQDMDHENMFWYRQDPGLGLRLIYFSYDVKMKEKGDIPEGYSVSREKKERFSLILESASTNQTSMYLCASRPGLAVLSAGELFFGEGSRLTVL.

In its sample, this clonotype was seen many times. This rearrangement joins TRBV30 to TRBJ1-6, with 8 bases matching TRBD1. This CDR3 comprises 15 residues. Germline values: CDR1 GTSNPN, CDR2 SVGIG (reference sequence). The V segment lost 0 bases and the J segment 10 bases; nucleotides outside the gene matches: 8. CDR3: CAWSVTTGVRSPLHF. In nucleotides, the CDR3 is TGTGCCTGGAGTGTAACGACAGGGGTACGGTCACCCCTCCACTTT. The whole variable domain, remainder taken from reference TRBV30 and TRBJ1-6, is SQTIHQWPATLVQPVGSPLSLECTVEGTSNPNLYWYRQAAGRGLQLLFYSVGIGQISSEVPQNLSASRPQDRQFILSSKKLLLSDSGFYLCAWSVTTGVRSPLHFGNGTRLTVT.

The chain links TRBV6-2 or TRBV6-3 to TRBJ2-3; 8 bases are shared with TRBD2. Germline V CDR1 and CDR2: MNHEY, SVGEGT. This CDR3 spans 18 amino acids. With V trimmed by 2 bases and J by 2 bases, 12 bases remained unmatched. The chain's CDR3 is CASSYPSNGGGTTDTQYF. Here the CDR3 DNA reads TGTGCCAGCAGTTACCCCTCGAATGGCGGGGGGACCACAGATACGCAGTATTTT.

This clonotype was recorded at least ten times. The CDR3 DNA sequence: TGTGCCAGCAGCCCCTTGGGGGTACCGTACAATGAGCAGTTCTTC. It translates to CASSPLGVPYNEQFF. The rearrangement links TRBV12-3 or TRBV12-4 to TRBJ2-1; D could derive from TRBD1 or TRBD2 (5 bases each). V lost 6 bases and J 4 bases, leaving 16 bases between the germline ends. This CDR3 is 15 amino acids long.

In this sample, this clonotype turned up a few times. The V and J genes are TRBV7-2 and TRBJ1-2, with 7 bases matching TRBD1. Germline CDR1 and CDR2: SGHTA and FQGNSA. The CDR3 loop spans 15 amino acids. V gave up 1 base and J gave up 8 bases; unmatched junction bases: 10. CDR3 sequence: CASSLGSGTDSGYTF. CDR3 nucleotide sequence: TGTGCCAGCAGCTTAGGTTCTGGGACAGATTCCGGCTACACCTTC.

This clonotype has more than one count but fewer than ten. This chain connects TRBV19 to TRBJ1-2, with a weak D call TRBD1 (6 bases). CDR3 length: 13 residues. Per the germline V gene, CDR1 is LNHDA and CDR2 is SQIVND (reference sequence). Trimming stripped 6 bases from V and 1 base from J, with 9 bases between. CDR3 sequence (DNA): TGTGCCAGTAGACGGGGGCTTAACTATGGCTACACCTTC. This sequence encodes CASRRGLNYGYTF.

V is TRBV10-3 and J is TRBJ2-1; D gene unclear. Trimming took 0 bases from V and 0 from J, leaving 9 bases between them. This CDR3 spans 16 amino acids. Germline CDR1 ENHRY, CDR2 SYGVKD. CDR3 sequence reads: CAISESFRSSYNEQFF. The CDR3 region has the DNA TGTGCCATCAGTGAGTCGTTCAGGAGCTCCTACAATGAGCAGTTCTTC.

This clonotype has only a few counts. V usage is TRBV5-5 and J usage is TRBJ2-5, with a tentative D call TRBD2 (5 bases). Germline V gene lookup returns CDR1 SGHKS and CDR2 YYEKEE (reference sequence). V lost 3 bases, J lost 5 bases, and 23 bases lay in between. The CDR3 loop spans 17 amino acids. The CDR3 region is CASSSPRAALDLETQYF. CDR3 nucleotide sequence: TGTGCCAGCAGCTCGCCTCGGGCGGCACTAGACTTGGAGACCCAGTACTTC.

The chain links TRBV19 to TRBJ2-1; 10 bases fit TRBD1. The CDR3 is 16 residues long. Per germline, CDR1 LNHDA and CDR2 SQIVND (reference sequence). The trim removed 7 bases at V and 2 bases at J, leaving 8 bases unmatched. The CDR3 sequence: CASNDRDRGAYNEQFF. The CDR3 DNA reads TGTGCCAGTAATGACCGGGACAGGGGAGCCTACAATGAGCAGTTCTTC.

The table lists this clonotype with many counts. The chain is built from TRBV20-1 and TRBJ2-1; D is perhaps TRBD2 (5 bases). With 1 base removed from V and 5 bases from J, the gap between germline ends came to 12 bases. This CDR3 region has 14 residues. The germline CDR1 and CDR2 sequences are DFQATT and SNEGSKA (reference sequence). Here the CDR3 reads CSARAATRDNEQFF. CDR3 nucleotides: TGCAGTGCTAGAGCAGCAACTAGGGACAATGAGCAGTTCTTC.

This clonotype has a handful of counts. The genes are TRBV10-3 and TRBJ1-4; perhaps TRBD1 as D (5 bases). Deletions cut 5 bases from V and 0 bases from J, with 10 bases between. The CDR3 loop spans 15 amino acids. CDR1 is ENHRY, CDR2 SYGVKD, per germline. The CDR3 DNA is TGTGCCATCAGTCAGACAGAGGCAACTAATGAAAAACTGTTTTTT. This translates into CAISQTEATNEKLFF.

This clonotype has a handful of counts. This chain uses TRBV5-4 with TRBJ1-2, with D possibly matching TRBD1 (6 bases). The CDR3 loop spans 15 amino acids. Trimming stripped 0 bases from V and 8 bases from J, with 17 bases between. CDR1 and CDR2 from the germline V gene are SGHNT and YYREEE (reference sequence). In DNA, the CDR3 is TGTGCCAGCAGCTTGGTCCAACAGGGTGTAGAGGGCTACACCTTC. Amino acids: CASSLVQQGVEGYTF.